These 5 T cell receptor beta chains share one sample of origin, sequenced in a study of T-cell reconstitution after alpha-beta-depleted transplantation in children. Unique molecular identifiers were used in preparing the TCRbeta library. TCRdb analysed the PCR reads with MiXCR anew, one entry per CDR3 protein. The table records about 500,000 distinct CDR3 sequences, less than 35% of them present only once. Sequenced material: PBMCs from the stem cell graft donor, taken from the stem cell graft. All receptors derive from a human donor who donated a stem cell graft to a child with aplastic anemia.

This clonotype was detected a few times. The chain carries TRBV3-1 and TRBJ1-3; maybe TRBD1 (5 bases). Germline assignment: CDR1 LGHDT and CDR2 YNNKEL (reference sequence). The CDR3 sequence is 14 residues long. V was clipped by 1 base and J by 2 bases, with 6 bases between them. The DNA for the CDR3 is TGTGCCAGCAGCCAAGTGGGGGCTGGAAACACCATATATTTT. Its translation: CASSQVGAGNTIYF.

There are many counts of this clonotype. This rearrangement joins TRBV20-1 to TRBJ2-5; unclear D gene. CDR1 is DFQATT, CDR2 SNEGSKA, per germline (reference sequence). V was pared by 4 bases and J by 2 bases, with 2 bases between. The length of the CDR3 is 10 residues. The chain's CDR3 is CSAKQETQYF. The CDR3, as DNA: TGCAGTGCTAAACAAGAGACCCAGTACTTC.

This clonotype was observed a single time. The chain carries TRBV4-3 and TRBJ1-2, with D possibly being TRBD1 (5 bases). CDR1 is LGHNA, CDR2 YSLEER, per germline. The CDR3 contains 15 residues. Trimming pared 1 base from V and 7 bases from J, leaving 16 bases between. CDR3 in DNA: TGCGCCAGCAGCCAAGCAGGGACCCCCAGGATTGGCTACACCTTC. Translating gives CASSQAGTPRIGYTF.

The rearrangement joins TRBV28 to TRBJ2-1, with D unclear. The CDR3 runs 17 residues. Trimming took 3 bases from V and 0 from J, leaving 15 bases between them. Germline CDR1 and CDR2: MDHEN and SYDVKM. Written as DNA, the CDR3 is TGTGCCAGCAGTTTGCGTTCTGAGTCCAGCTCCTACAATGAGCAGTTCTTC. Translating gives CASSLRSESSSYNEQFF. Using reference TRBV28 and TRBJ2-1 for the parts outside the CDR3, the full variable domain is DVKVTQSSRYLVKRTGEKVFLECVQDMDHENMFWYRQDPGLGLRLIYFSYDVKMKEKGDIPEGYSVSREKKERFSLILESASTNQTSMYLCASSLRSESSSYNEQFFGPGTRLTVL.

This chain joins TRBV7-2 and TRBJ2-2, with TRBD1 as a possible D gene (5 bases). The germline CDR1 and CDR2 sequences are SGHTA and FQGNSA. This CDR3 has 14 residues. Trimming left V 3 bases short and J 7 bases short, with 12 bases between. The CDR3 nucleotides read TGTGCCAGCAGCTTTCGCAGGGCGAGCGGGGAGCTGTTTTTT. Translated, it gives CASSFRRASGELFF.